This TCR beta chain was recovered during a study of blood T cell repertoires in COVID-19. Participant ages covered roughly 18 to 89 years across some 25 US areas. Grouping used clinical history reported by participants in a survey and questionnaire. Only in-frame clones appear in the TCRdb table, and some are missing; sequencing was by immunoSEQ multiplex PCR. Of fewer than 350,000 clones listed, 90% are singletons. The CDR3 has 15 residues. The germline gives CDR1 MNHEY, CDR2 SVGAGI. Trimming removed 1 base from V and 0 bases from J, with 8 bases in between. This chain connects TRBV6-5 to TRBJ2-3; D unclear. This sequence originates from a woman younger than 35 with acute COVID-19. The sample comprised PBMCs or T cells enriched from blood (not recorded which). As DNA, the CDR3 is TGTGCCAGCAGTTACTTTAGTGCTAGCACAGATACGCAGTATTTT. Residues: CASSYFSASTDTQYF.